A single sample is the source of the 22 T cell receptor beta chains below, sequenced in a study of blood T cell repertoires in COVID-19. TCRdb's table, derived via immunoSEQ multiplex PCR, lists solely in-frame clones and lacks some. The sample consists of 200,000 to 250,000 clones, nearly 90% of them appearing once. The source material was peripheral blood. These receptors came from a woman younger than 35 who had recovered from COVID-19.

This chain links TRBV2 with TRBJ2-3; 10 bases align to TRBD2. The CDR3 totals 15 residues. Trimming took 6 bases from V and 3 from J; bases not matched to a gene: 6. CDR1 is SNHLY and CDR2 is FYNNEI in the germline V gene. The CDR3 sequence: CASRGSGRTTDTQYF. The CDR3 DNA is TGTGCCAGCAGGGGTAGCGGGAGGACAACAGATACGCAGTATTTT.

The chain has TRBV27 and TRBJ2-7, with 7 bases fitting TRBD2. Germline V gene sequence: CDR1 MNHEY, CDR2 SMNVEV (reference sequence). CDR3 length: 15 amino acids. J was trimmed by 1 base and V by 2 bases; bases with no gene match: 5. CDR3 residues: CASSLAAGVSYEQYF. In DNA, the CDR3 is TGTGCCAGCAGTTTAGCGGCGGGAGTGTCCTACGAGCAGTACTTC.

V gene TRBV6-6 combines with J gene TRBJ2-4; possible D gene TRBD2, 5 bases. CDR3 size: 13 residues. V dropped 8 bases and J dropped 0 bases, with 8 bases sitting between them. Germline V lookup: CDR1 MNHNY, CDR2 SVGAGI (reference sequence). For the CDR3, the DNA is TGTGCCAGCGGCGGACTAGCCAAAAACATTCAGTACTTC. This encodes CASGGLAKNIQYF.

V usage is TRBV6-2 or TRBV6-3 and J usage is TRBJ1-5; 8 bases map to TRBD1. Germline trimming cut 5 bases from V and 1 base from J; bases unmatched to any gene: 7. The CDR3 consists of 16 residues. Germline CDR1 MNHEY, CDR2 SVGEGT. CDR3 DNA: TGTGCCAGCAGTCAAGGACAGGGTTGGAGCAATCAGCCCCAGCATTTT. Its translation is CASSQGQGWSNQPQHF.

This clone was seen repeatedly, ten times or more. This chain joins TRBV6-4 and TRBJ2-7; unclear D gene. The CDR3 loop spans 12 amino acids. V lost 3 bases to trimming and J lost 2 bases, with 5 bases between them. CDR1 MRHNA and CDR2 SNTAGT come from the germline V gene. CDR3 region: CASSDSTYEQYF. For the CDR3, the DNA is TGTGCCAGCAGTGATTCTACCTACGAGCAGTACTTC.

The J gene is TRBJ2-1, the V gene TRBV18, with 12 bases matching TRBD2. Germline V gives CDR1 KGHSH, CDR2 LQKENI. The CDR3 is made up of 16 amino acids. V shed 0 bases and J 9 bases; nucleotides not matched to a gene: 6. The CDR3: CASSPPSSGRASEQFF. The CDR3 coding sequence is TGTGCCAGCTCACCACCGTCTAGCGGGAGGGCTAGTGAGCAGTTCTTC.

V is TRBV6-5 and J is TRBJ1-2, with 7 bases lining up with TRBD1. The germline CDR1 and CDR2 sequences are MNHEY and SVGAGI. The J segment lost 7 bases and the V segment lost 0 bases, leaving 11 bases of the junction unmatched. CDR3 length equals 16 residues. The CDR3 DNA sequence: TGTGCCAGCAGTTACTCACCCAGGGGGGTTGGGGGTGGCTACACCTTC. Translating it yields CASSYSPRGVGGGYTF.

The rearrangement uses TRBV4-1 and TRBJ2-2; perhaps TRBD2 as D (6 bases). Looked up from germline, CDR1 is MGHRA and CDR2 is YSYEKL. The V end lost 3 bases, the J end lost 7 bases, and 12 bases lay between the germline ends. The CDR3 is 14 amino acids. The CDR3 DNA follows: TGCGCCAGCAGCCAGGGACTTCTGGGCGGGGAGCTGTTTTTT. Translating it yields CASSQGLLGGELFF.

V usage is TRBV4-3 and J usage is TRBJ1-4, with 8 bases that match TRBD1. Per germline, CDR1 LGHNA and CDR2 YSLEER. J gave up 5 bases and V 0 bases, and 2 bases lay outside the gene matches. CDR3 size: 15 residues. CDR3 amino acids: CASSQERDRNEKLFF. CDR3 nucleotide sequence: TGCGCCAGCAGCCAAGAGAGGGACAGGAATGAAAAACTGTTTTTT.

The chain has TRBV6-4 and TRBJ2-3, with 9 bases matching TRBD2. The CDR3 runs 15 residues. V shed 4 bases and J 6 bases; nucleotides not matched to a gene: 8. The V gene's germline CDR1 is MRHNA and CDR2 SNTAGT. The CDR3 coding sequence is TGTGCCAGCAGTGCATCCGGTAGCGGGAGTGATACGCAGTATTTT. Its translation: CASSASGSGSDTQYF.

The chain is built from TRBV6-2 or TRBV6-3 and TRBJ2-1; 12 nucleotides match TRBD2. In germline, CDR1 is MNHEY, CDR2 SVGEGT. The CDR3 is 17 amino acids. J was trimmed by 3 bases and V by 5 bases; bases with no gene match: 8. The chain's CDR3 is CASSPRTSGTRYNEQFF. The CDR3 DNA reads as TGTGCCAGCAGTCCCCGGACTAGCGGGACCCGCTACAATGAGCAGTTCTTC.

This sequence joins TRBV10-2 and TRBJ2-3, with 8 bases that match TRBD1. This CDR3 is built from 14 residues. V trimming: 6 bases; J trimming: 3 bases; junction bases outside the gene matches: 5. From germline, CDR1 is WSHSY and CDR2 SAAADI. The CDR3, as DNA: TGCGCCAGCAGCCGGGACAGGAAAACAGATACGCAGTATTTT. As protein: CASSRDRKTDTQYF.

This sequence joins TRBV10-3 and TRBJ2-3; possible D gene TRBD2, 6 bases. Trimming left V 6 bases short and J 5 bases short, with 9 bases between. Germline V gene sequence: CDR1 ENHRY, CDR2 SYGVKD. The CDR3 is 12 amino acids. Here the CDR3 DNA reads TGTGCCATCAGGGGACTGAAAGATACGCAGTATTTT. Its translation: CAIRGLKDTQYF.

This rearrangement joins TRBV7-9 to TRBJ2-2; 10 bases are a match to TRBD2. The CDR3 runs to 15 residues. CDR1 SEHNR and CDR2 FQNEAQ come from the germline V gene (reference sequence). V lost 4 bases and J lost 5; bases outside the gene matches: 4. This chain's CDR3 is CASSSIAGGTGELFF. CDR3 DNA: TGTGCCAGCAGCTCCATAGCGGGAGGTACCGGGGAGCTGTTTTTT.

The chain joins TRBV5-5 to TRBJ2-7; no clear D gene. Trimming pared 4 bases from V and 8 bases from J, leaving 16 bases between. Germline V gene sequence: CDR1 SGHKS, CDR2 YYEKEE (reference sequence). The CDR3 loop spans 13 amino acids. The CDR3 DNA follows: TGTGCCAGCAGCCCCGACTTCATTCTCAAGCAGTACTTC. Translated, it gives CASSPDFILKQYF.

This clone was counted between two and nine times. The chain recombines TRBV7-9 with TRBJ2-7; 12 bases map to TRBD2. Germline V lookup: CDR1 SEHNR, CDR2 FQNEAQ (reference sequence). This CDR3 has 18 amino acids. The J segment lost 0 bases and the V segment lost 2 bases, leaving 8 bases of the junction unmatched. The CDR3 DNA reads as TGTGCCAGCAGCTTAAGTCTAGCGGGAGGGCCAAGCTCCTACGAGCAGTACTTC. Translating gives CASSLSLAGGPSSYEQYF.

The chain recombines TRBV5-5 with TRBJ1-1; D uncertain. There are 16 residues in the CDR3. The ends were cut back, 1 base at V and 0 bases at J, with 13 bases in the middle. CDR1 and CDR2 (germline): SGHKS, YYEKEE (reference sequence). CDR3 region: CASSLTGDPMNTEAFF. CDR3 nucleotide sequence: TGTGCCAGCAGCTTGACTGGAGACCCCATGAACACTGAAGCTTTCTTT.

This chain connects TRBV6-4 to TRBJ1-2, with D possibly being TRBD1 (5 bases). CDR3 size: 14 residues. Trimming left V 4 bases short and J 4 bases short, with 13 bases between. CDR1 and CDR2 (germline): MRHNA, SNTAGT. CDR3 region: CASSAQGGLYGYTF. The CDR3 DNA follows: TGTGCCAGCAGTGCCCAGGGAGGGCTCTATGGCTACACCTTC.

V and J are TRBV12-3 or TRBV12-4 and TRBJ1-1, with 7 bases lining up with TRBD1. The CDR3 is 13 amino acids. Trimming at V came to 7 bases and at J to 3 bases, leaving 5 bases not matched to a gene. CDR3 coding DNA: TGTGCCAGCAAACCCACAGGGGACACTGAAGCTTTCTTT. Protein sequence: CASKPTGDTEAFF.

This chain joins TRBV3-1 (or the pseudogene TRBV3-2) and TRBJ2-7; the match to TRBD2 covers 12 bases. V was clipped by 0 bases and J by 5 bases; unmatched bases: 11. The germline CDR1 and CDR2 sequences are LGHDT and YNNKEL (reference sequence). The CDR3 has 18 amino acids. The chain's CDR3 is CASSQDPSGRAFSHEQYF. The CDR3 DNA reads TGTGCCAGCAGCCAAGATCCTAGCGGGAGGGCCTTTTCCCACGAGCAGTACTTC.

The V call is TRBV7-9, the J call TRBJ1-2; possible D gene TRBD1, 5 bases. The CDR3 consists of 13 residues. Per the germline V gene, CDR1 is SEHNR and CDR2 is FQNEAQ (reference sequence). V gave up 4 bases and J gave up 8 bases, with 14 bases separating them. The CDR3 loop is CASSYQAPGGYTF. The CDR3, as DNA: TGTGCCAGCAGCTACCAGGCGCCAGGGGGCTACACCTTC.

The chain carries TRBV9 and TRBJ2-3, with D perhaps matching TRBD2 (5 bases). The V end was cut by 3 bases, the J end by 0 bases, with 14 bases between. Germline V lookup: CDR1 SGDLS, CDR2 YYNGEE. CDR3 length equals 16 residues. CDR3 bases: TGTGCCAGCAGCGCCCCCCGGGGTTATAGCACAGATACGCAGTATTTT. This encodes CASSAPRGYSTDTQYF.